The source of this T cell receptor (beta chain) is a study of blood T cell repertoires in COVID-19. Overall study: Acute-phase and convalescent COVID-19 samples originated in the United States, Italy and Spain.

V lost 0 bases, J lost 6 bases, and 4 bases stayed unmatched. Germline V gives CDR1 SEHNR, CDR2 FQNEAQ (reference sequence). The CDR3 covers 15 residues. Authors' processing steps: It was from reference gene primer amplification that nucleated cell counts were estimated. Here immunoSEQ multiplex PCR was the method, and the copy in TCRdb shows in-frame clones only, minus some. V and J calls and clone size are given by that table; D and trimming were obtained from the DNA. The data contain about 210,000 clones, 84% of them singletons. Sample: peripheral blood. V gene TRBV7-9 combines with J gene TRBJ1-4; 7 nucleotides match TRBD1. This TCR was sampled from a woman in her forties or fifties with active or convalescent COVID-19. Here the CDR3 reads CASSLAPRGDEKLFF. DNA of the CDR3: TGTGCCAGCAGCTTAGCCCCCAGGGGGGATGAAAAACTGTTTTTT.